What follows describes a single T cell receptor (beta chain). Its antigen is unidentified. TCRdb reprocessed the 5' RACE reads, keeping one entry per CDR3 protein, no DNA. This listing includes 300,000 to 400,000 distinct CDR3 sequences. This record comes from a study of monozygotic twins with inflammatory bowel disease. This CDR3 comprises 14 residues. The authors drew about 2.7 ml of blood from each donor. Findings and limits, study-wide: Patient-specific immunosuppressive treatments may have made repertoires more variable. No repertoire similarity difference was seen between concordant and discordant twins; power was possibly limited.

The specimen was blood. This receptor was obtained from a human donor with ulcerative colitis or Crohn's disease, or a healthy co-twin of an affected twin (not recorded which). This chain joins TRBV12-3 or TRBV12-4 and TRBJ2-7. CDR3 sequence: CASSFAGIGYEQYF.